A selection of T cell receptor beta chains follows, all from one sample in a study of a mutant IDH1 vaccine in newly diagnosed glioma. Data came from immunoSEQ multiplex PCR; TCRdb stores just in-frame clones and leaves some out. This table holds tens of thousands of clones, 84% found once. For these receptors, no antigen is known. Material: PBMCs, obtained from a glioma patient whose treatment included an IDH1 peptide vaccine. The receptors shown here come from a man in his forties with glioma. Each CDR3 is given with its conserved first and last residue. Each record gives: D gene, V gene, J gene, CDR3 protein, CDR3 DNA. The D gene is left open where the match is weak.

>.|TRBV12-5|TRBJ2-3
CASSRSTDTQYF
TGTGCTAGTTCGCGGAGCACAGATACGCAGTATTTT
>.|TRBV11-2|TRBJ2-5
CASSLVGIWETQYF
TGTGCCAGCAGCTTGGTGGGAATTTGGGAGACCCAGTACTTC
>TRBD2|TRBV7-2|TRBJ2-5
CASSPRVAGVETQYF
TGTGCCAGCAGCCCCCGGGTAGCGGGAGTGGAGACCCAGTACTTC
>.|TRBV4-2|TRBJ2-5
CATSLGETQYF
TGTGCCACCAGCTTGGGAGAGACCCAGTACTTC
>.|TRBV19|TRBJ2-7
CASSMGAYEQYF
TGTGCCAGTAGTATGGGGGCCTACGAGCAGTACTTC
>.|TRBV5-6|TRBJ2-1
CASSLWKGVTGGNEQFF
TGTGCCAGCAGCTTGTGGAAGGGGGTGACCGGTGGCAATGAGCAGTTCTTC
>.|TRBV6-4|TRBJ2-3
CASSDPRGDTQYF
TGTGCCAGCAGTGACCCCCGGGGGGATACGCAGTATTTT
>.|TRBV7-9|TRBJ2-7
CASSLTGAVGGAEQYF
TGTGCCAGCAGCTTAACCGGGGCCGTGGGGGGGGCCGAGCAGTACTTC
>.|TRBV29-1|TRBJ2-7
CSVAEGYEQYF
TGCAGCGTGGCCGAGGGTTACGAGCAGTACTTC
>.|TRBV5-1|TRBJ2-7
CASNRVMGGETYEQYF
TGCGCCAGCAACCGGGTTATGGGGGGCGAAACCTACGAGCAGTACTTC
>.|TRBV27|TRBJ1-3
CASSLYPGASGNTIYF
TGTGCCAGCAGTTTATACCCGGGGGCAAGTGGAAACACCATATATTTT